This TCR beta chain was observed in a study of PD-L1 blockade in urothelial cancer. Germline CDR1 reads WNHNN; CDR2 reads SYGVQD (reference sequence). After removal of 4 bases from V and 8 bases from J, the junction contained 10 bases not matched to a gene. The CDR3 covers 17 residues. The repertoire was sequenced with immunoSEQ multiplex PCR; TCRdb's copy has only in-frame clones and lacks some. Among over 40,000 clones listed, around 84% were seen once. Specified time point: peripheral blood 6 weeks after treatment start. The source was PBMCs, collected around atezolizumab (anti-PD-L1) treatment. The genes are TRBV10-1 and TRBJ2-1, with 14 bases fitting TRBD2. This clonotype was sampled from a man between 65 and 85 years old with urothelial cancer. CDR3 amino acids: CASSVSSGTSGSYEQFF. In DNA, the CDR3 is TGCGCCAGCAGTGTTTCGTCTGGGACTAGCGGGAGTTATGAGCAGTTCTTC.